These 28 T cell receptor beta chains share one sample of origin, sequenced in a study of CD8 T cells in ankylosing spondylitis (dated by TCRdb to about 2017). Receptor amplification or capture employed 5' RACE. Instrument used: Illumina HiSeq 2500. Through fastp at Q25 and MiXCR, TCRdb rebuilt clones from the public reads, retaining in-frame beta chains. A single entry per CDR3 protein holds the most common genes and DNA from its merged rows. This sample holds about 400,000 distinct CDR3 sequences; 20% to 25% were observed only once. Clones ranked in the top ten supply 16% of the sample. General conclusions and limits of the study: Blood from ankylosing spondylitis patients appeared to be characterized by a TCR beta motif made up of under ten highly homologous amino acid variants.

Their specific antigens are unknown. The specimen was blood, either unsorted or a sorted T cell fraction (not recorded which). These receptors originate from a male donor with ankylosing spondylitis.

Here the CDR3 reads CSARDDGRVGEQYF. CDR3 nucleotides: TGCAGTGCTAGAGATGACGGCAGGGTGGGTGAGCAGTACTTC. J is TRBJ2-7 and V is TRBV20-1, with D possibly TRBD1 on 5 matching bases. From germline, CDR1 is DFQATT and CDR2 SNEGSKA (reference sequence). Trimming shortened V by 0 bases and J by 7 bases, and 16 bases separated the two germline ends. The CDR3 contains 14 residues.

CDR3 in amino acids: CATSRGGREADTQYF. The CDR3 bases are TGTGCCACCAGCAGAGGCGGGAGGGAAGCGGATACGCAGTATTTT. The chain joins TRBV15 to TRBJ2-3; 9 positions match TRBD2. V gave up 1 base and J gave up 6 bases; unmatched junction bases: 5. CDR1 and CDR2 from the germline V gene are LNHNV and YYDKDF (reference sequence). The CDR3 has 15 amino acids.

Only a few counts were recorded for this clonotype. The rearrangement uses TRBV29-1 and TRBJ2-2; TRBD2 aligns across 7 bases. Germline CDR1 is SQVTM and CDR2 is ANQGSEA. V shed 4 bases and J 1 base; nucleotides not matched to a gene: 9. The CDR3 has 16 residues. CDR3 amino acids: CSVGPRKRENTGELFF. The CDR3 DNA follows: TGCAGCGTTGGCCCCCGTAAGCGGGAGAACACCGGGGAGCTGTTTTTT.

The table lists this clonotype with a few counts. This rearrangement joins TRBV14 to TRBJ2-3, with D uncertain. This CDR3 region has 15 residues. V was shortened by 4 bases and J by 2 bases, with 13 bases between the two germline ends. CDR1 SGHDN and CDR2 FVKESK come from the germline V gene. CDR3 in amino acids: CASSPMRVVTDTQYF. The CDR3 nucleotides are TGTGCCAGCAGCCCCATGAGAGTTGTCACAGATACGCAGTATTTT.

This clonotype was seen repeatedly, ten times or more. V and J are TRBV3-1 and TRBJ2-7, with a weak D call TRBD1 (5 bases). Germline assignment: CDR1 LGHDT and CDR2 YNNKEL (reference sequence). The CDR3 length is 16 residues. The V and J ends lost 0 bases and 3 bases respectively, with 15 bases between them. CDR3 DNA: TGTGCCAGCAGCCAAGATGAGGACATGCGCCTCTACGAGCAGTACTTC. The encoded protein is CASSQDEDMRLYEQYF.

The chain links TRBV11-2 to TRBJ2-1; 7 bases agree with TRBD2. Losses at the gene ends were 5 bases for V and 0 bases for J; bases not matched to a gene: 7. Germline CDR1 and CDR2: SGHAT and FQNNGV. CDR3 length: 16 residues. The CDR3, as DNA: TGTGCCAGCAGCATTACTAGCGATAGCTCCTACAATGAGCAGTTCTTC. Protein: CASSITSDSSYNEQFF.

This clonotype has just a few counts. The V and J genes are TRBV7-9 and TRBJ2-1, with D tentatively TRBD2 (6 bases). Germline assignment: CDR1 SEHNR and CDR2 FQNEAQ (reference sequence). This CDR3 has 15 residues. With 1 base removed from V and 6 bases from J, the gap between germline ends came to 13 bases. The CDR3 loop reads CASSLVSGGTNEQFF. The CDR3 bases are TGTGCCAGCAGCTTAGTTTCTGGGGGGACCAATGAGCAGTTCTTC.

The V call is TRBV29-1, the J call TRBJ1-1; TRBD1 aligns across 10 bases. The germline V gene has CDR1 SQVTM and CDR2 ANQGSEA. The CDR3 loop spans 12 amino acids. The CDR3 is CSVDRGRAEAFF. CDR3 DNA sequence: TGCAGTGTCGACAGGGGGCGCGCTGAAGCTTTCTTT.

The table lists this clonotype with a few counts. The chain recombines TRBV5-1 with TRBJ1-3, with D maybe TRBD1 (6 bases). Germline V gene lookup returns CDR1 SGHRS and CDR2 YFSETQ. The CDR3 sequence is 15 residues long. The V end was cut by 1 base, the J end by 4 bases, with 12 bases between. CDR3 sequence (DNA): TGCGCCAGCAGCTTGTCCGGGGGCAAAGGAAACACCATATATTTT. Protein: CASSLSGGKGNTIYF.

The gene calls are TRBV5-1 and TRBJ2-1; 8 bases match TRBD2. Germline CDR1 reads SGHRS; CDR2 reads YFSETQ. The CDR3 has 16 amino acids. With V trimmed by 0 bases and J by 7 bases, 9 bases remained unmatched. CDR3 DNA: TGCGCCAGCAGCTTGGGTTCGGGAGGGCCGGGAAATGAGCAGTTCTTC. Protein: CASSLGSGGPGNEQFF.

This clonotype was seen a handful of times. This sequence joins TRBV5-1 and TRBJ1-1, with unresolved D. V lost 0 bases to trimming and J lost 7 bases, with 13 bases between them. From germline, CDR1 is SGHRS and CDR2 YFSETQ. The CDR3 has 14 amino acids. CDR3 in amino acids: CASSLASQSHEAFF. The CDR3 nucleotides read TGCGCCAGCAGCTTGGCCAGTCAGAGCCATGAAGCTTTCTTT.

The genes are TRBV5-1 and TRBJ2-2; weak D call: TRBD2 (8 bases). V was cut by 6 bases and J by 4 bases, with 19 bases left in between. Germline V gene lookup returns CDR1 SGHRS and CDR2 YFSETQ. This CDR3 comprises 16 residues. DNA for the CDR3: TGCGCCAGCACCGGGAGGGGGCAGACGTTCACCGGGGAGCTGTTTTTT. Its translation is CASTGRGQTFTGELFF.

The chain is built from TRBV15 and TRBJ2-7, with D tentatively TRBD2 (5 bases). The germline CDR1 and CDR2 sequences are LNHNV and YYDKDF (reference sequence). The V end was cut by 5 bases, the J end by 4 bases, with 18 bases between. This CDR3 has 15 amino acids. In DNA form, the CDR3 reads TGTGCCACCAGCGTTACAAGGTCCAGAGGGTACGAGCAGTACTTC. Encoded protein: CATSVTRSRGYEQYF.

In DNA form, the CDR3 reads TGTGCCCCCCCGGGCGGCCTGAACACCGGGGAGCTGTTTTTT. Amino acid sequence: CAPPGGLNTGELFF. The J gene is TRBJ2-2, the V gene TRBV18; unclear D gene. The CDR3 is 14 amino acids. The germline V gene encodes CDR1 KGHSH and CDR2 LQKENI. V was trimmed by 11 bases and J by 1 base, leaving 14 bases between them.

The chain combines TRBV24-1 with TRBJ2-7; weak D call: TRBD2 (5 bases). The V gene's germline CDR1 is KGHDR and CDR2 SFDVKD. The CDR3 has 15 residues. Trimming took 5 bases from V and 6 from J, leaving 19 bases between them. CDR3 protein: CATSVLPGISREQYF. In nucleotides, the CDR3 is TGTGCCACCAGTGTCCTTCCGGGGATCTCACGCGAGCAGTACTTC.

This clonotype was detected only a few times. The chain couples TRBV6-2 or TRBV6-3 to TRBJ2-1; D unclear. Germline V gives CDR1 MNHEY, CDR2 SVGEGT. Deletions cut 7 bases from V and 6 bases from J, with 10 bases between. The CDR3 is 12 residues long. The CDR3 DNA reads TGTGCCAGCAAGTCCAGGCTCAATGAGCAGTTCTTC. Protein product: CASKSRLNEQFF.

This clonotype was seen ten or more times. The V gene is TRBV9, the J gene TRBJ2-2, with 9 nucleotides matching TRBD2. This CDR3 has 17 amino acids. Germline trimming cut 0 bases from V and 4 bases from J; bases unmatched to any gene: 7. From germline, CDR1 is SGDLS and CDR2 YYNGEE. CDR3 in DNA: TGTGCCAGCAGCGTAGGAGGTAGCGGGAGCCCCACCGGGGAGCTGTTTTTT. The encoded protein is CASSVGGSGSPTGELFF.

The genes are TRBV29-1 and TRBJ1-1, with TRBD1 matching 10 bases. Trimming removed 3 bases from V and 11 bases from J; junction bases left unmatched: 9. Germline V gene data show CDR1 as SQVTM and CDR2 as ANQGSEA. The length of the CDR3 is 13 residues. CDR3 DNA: TGCAGCGTTGACGCCGGTGACAGGGGGCTTGCTTTCTTT. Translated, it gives CSVDAGDRGLAFF.

The CDR3 region is CASSSHSLKEKLFF. CDR3 coding DNA: TGTGCCAGCAGTTCCCATAGTCTAAAGGAAAAACTGTTTTTT. This sequence joins TRBV12-3 or TRBV12-4 and TRBJ1-4; no clear D. Trimming left V 4 bases short and J 8 bases short, with 14 bases between. The CDR3 is 14 amino acids.

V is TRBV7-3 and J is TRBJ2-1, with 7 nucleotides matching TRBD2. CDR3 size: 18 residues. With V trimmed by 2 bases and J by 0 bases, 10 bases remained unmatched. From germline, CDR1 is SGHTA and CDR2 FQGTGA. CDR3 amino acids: CASSLLGGGIGSYNEQFF. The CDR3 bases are TGTGCCAGCAGCTTATTGGGGGGGGGAATCGGCTCCTACAATGAGCAGTTCTTC.

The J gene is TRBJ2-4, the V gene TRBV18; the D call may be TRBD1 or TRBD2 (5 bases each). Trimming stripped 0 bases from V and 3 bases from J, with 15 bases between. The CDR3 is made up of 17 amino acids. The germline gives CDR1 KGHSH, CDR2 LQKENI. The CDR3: CASSPPMAWDGKNIQYF. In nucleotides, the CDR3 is TGTGCCAGCTCACCACCCATGGCTTGGGACGGCAAAAACATTCAGTACTTC.

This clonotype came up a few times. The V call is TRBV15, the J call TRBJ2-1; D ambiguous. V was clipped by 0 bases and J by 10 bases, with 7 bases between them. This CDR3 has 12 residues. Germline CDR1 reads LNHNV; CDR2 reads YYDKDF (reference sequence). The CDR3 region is CATSRDPREQFF. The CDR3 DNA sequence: TGTGCCACCAGCAGAGACCCCAGAGAGCAGTTCTTC.

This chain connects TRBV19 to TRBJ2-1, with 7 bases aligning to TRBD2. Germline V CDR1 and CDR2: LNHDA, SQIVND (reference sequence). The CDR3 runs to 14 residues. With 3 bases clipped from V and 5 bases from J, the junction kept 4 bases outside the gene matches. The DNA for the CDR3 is TGTGCCAGTAGTATTCAGCGGGACCACAATGAGCAGTTCTTC. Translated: CASSIQRDHNEQFF.

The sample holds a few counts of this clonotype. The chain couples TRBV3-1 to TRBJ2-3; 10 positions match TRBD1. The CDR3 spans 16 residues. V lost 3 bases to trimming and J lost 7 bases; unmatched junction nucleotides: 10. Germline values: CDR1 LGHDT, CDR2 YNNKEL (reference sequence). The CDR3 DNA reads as TGTGCCAGCAGCCACGCCGGGACAGGGGTCAAACATACGCAGTATTTT. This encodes CASSHAGTGVKHTQYF.

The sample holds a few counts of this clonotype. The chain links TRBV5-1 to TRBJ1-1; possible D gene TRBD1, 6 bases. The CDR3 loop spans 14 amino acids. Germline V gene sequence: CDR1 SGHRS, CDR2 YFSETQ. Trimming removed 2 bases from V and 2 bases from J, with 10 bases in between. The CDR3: CASSLRQDNTEAFF. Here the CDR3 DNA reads TGCGCCAGCAGCTTACGACAGGATAACACTGAAGCTTTCTTT.

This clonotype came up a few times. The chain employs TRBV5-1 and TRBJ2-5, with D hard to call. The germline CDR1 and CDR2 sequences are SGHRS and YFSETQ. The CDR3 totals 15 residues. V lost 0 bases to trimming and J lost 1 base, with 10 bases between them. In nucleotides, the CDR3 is TGCGCCAGCAGCTTGGTCACCCTGCGCCAAGAGACCCAGTACTTC. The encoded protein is CASSLVTLRQETQYF. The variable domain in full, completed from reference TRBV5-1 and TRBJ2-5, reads KAGVTQTPRYLIKTRGQQVTLSCSPISGHRSVSWYQQTPGQGLQFLFEYFSETQRNKGNFPGRFSGRQFSNSRSEMNVSTLELGDSALYLCASSLVTLRQETQYFGPGTRLLVL.

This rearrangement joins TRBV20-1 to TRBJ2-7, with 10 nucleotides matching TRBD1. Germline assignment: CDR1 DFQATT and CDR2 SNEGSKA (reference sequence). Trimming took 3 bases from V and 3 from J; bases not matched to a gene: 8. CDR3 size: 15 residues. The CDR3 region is CSARAGTGVGYEQYF. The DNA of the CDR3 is TGCAGTGCTAGGGCCGGGACAGGGGTCGGCTACGAGCAGTACTTC.

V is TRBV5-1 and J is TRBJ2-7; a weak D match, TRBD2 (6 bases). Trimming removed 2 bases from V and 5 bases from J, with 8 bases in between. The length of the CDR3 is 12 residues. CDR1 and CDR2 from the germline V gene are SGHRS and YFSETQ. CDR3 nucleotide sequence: TGCGCCAGCAGCTTCGGGGAGGACGAGCAGTACTTC. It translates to CASSFGEDEQYF.